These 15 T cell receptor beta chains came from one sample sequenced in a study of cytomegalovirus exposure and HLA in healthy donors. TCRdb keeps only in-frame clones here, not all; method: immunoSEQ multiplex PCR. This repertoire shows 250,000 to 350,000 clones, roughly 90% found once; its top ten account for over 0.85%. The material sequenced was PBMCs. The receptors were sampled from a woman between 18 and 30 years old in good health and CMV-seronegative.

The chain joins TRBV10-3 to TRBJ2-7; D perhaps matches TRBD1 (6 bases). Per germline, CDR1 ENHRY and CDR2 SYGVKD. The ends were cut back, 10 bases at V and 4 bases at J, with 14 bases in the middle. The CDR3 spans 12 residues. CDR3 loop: CATGTFAYEQYF. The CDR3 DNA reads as TGTGCCACCGGGACATTTGCTTACGAGCAGTACTTC.

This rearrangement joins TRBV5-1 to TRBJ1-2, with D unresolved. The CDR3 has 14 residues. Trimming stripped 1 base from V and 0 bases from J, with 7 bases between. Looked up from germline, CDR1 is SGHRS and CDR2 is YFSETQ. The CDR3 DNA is TGCGCCAGCAGCTTGTCGGGGACTAACTATGGCTACACCTTC. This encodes CASSLSGTNYGYTF.

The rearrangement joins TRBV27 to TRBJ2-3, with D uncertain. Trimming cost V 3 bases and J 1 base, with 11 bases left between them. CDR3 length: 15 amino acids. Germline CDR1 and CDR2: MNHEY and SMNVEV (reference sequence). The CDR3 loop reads CASSFWPTRTDTQYF. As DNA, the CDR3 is TGTGCCAGCAGTTTCTGGCCAACCCGCACAGATACGCAGTATTTT.

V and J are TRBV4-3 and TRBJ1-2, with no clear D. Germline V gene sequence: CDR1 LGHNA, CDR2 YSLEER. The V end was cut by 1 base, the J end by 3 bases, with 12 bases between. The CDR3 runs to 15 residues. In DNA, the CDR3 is TGCGCCAGCAGCCAAGTAACGGGAGGTCACTATGGCTACACCTTC. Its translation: CASSQVTGGHYGYTF.

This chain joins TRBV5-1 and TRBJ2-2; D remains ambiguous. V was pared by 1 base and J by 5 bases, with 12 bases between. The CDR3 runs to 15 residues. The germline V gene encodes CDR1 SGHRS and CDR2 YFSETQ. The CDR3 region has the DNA TGCGCCAGCAGCTTGTTTTTGCAGACTACCGGGGAGCTGTTTTTT. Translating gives CASSLFLQTTGELFF.

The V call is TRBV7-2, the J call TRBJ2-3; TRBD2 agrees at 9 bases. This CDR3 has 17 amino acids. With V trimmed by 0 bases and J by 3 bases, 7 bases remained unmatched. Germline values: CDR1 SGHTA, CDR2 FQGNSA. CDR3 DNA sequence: TGTGCCAGCAGCTTAGCGGCGGGAGGGCCTGGTACAGATACGCAGTATTTT. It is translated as CASSLAAGGPGTDTQYF.

The DNA of the CDR3 is TGTGCCATCAGTGGGACAGGGGGCCGCGAGCAGTACTTC. This translates into CAISGTGGREQYF. The chain joins TRBV10-3 to TRBJ2-7; TRBD1 matches 11 bases. The germline CDR1 and CDR2 sequences are ENHRY and SYGVKD. The CDR3 is 13 amino acids. The ends lost 4 bases at V and 6 bases at J; junction bases unmatched: 2.

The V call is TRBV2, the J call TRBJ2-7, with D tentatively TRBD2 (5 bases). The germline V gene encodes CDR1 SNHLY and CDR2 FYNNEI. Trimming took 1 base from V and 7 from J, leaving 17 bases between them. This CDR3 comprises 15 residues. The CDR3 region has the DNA TGTGCCAGCAGTGAAGGGCCCGTCAGAAGGAGGGAGCAGTACTTC. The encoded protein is CASSEGPVRRREQYF.

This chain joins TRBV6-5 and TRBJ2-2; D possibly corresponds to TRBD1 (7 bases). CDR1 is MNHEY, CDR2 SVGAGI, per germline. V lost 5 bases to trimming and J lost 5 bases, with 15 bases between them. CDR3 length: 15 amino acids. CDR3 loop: CASSPSPGGTGELFF. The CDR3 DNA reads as TGTGCCAGCAGTCCCAGCCCAGGGGGGACCGGGGAGCTGTTTTTT.

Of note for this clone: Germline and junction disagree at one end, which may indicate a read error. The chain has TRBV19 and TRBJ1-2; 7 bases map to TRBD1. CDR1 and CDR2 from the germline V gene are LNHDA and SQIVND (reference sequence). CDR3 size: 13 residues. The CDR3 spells CASSISYGQAYYF. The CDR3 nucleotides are TGTGCCAGTAGTATAAGCTATGGACAGGCCTATTACTTC.

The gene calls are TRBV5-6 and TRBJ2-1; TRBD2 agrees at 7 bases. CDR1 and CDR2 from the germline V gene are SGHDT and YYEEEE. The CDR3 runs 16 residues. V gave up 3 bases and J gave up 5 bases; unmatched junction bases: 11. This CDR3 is CASSYGLVGFNNEQFF. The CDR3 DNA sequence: TGTGCCAGCAGCTATGGACTAGTTGGGTTCAACAATGAGCAGTTCTTC.

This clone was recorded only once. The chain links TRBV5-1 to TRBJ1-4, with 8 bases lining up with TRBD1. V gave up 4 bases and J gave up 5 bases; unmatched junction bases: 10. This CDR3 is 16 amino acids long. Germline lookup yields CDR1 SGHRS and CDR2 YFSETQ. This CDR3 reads CASSLRTGIPNEKLFF. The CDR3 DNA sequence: TGCGCCAGCAGCCTAAGGACAGGGATCCCGAATGAAAAACTGTTTTTT. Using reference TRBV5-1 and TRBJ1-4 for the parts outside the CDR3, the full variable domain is KAGVTQTPRYLIKTRGQQVTLSCSPISGHRSVSWYQQTPGQGLQFLFEYFSETQRNKGNFPGRFSGRQFSNSRSEMNVSTLELGDSALYLCASSLRTGIPNEKLFFGSGTQLSVL.

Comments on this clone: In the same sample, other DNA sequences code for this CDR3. The CDR3 spells CASSEEGVGNQPQHF. As DNA, the CDR3 is TGTGCCAGCAGTGAAGAAGGGGTTGGCAATCAGCCCCAGCATTTT. The rearrangement joins TRBV2 to TRBJ1-5; the D gene is possibly TRBD1 (5 bases). The CDR3 covers 15 residues. CDR1 and CDR2 from the germline V gene are SNHLY and FYNNEI. Trimming cost V 1 base and J 2 bases, with 9 bases left between them.

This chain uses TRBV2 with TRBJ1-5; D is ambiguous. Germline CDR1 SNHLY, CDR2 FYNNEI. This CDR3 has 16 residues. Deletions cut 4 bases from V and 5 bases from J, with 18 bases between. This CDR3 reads CASSAVRVSKDQPQHF. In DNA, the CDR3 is TGTGCCAGCAGTGCTGTGCGGGTCTCGAAGGATCAGCCCCAGCATTTT. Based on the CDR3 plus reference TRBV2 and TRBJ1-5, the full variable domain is EPEVTQTPSHQVTQMGQEVILRCVPISNHLYFYWYRQILGQKVEFLVSFYNNEISEKSEIFDDQFSVERPDGSNFTLKIRSTKLEDSAMYFCASSAVRVSKDQPQHFGDGTRLSIL.

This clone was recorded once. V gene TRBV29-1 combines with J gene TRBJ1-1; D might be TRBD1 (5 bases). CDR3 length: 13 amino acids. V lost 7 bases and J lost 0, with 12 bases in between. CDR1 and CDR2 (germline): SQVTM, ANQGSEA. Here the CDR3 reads CSGIRTLNTEAFF. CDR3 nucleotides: TGCAGCGGCATCAGGACACTGAACACTGAAGCTTTCTTT.